Below are 2 T cell receptor beta chains sequenced from a single sample in a study of blood T cell repertoires in COVID-19. Assay: immunoSEQ multiplex PCR; the TCRdb copy retains only in-frame clones and omits some. The data hold about 66,000 clones, with around 88% observed a single time. Sequenced sample: peripheral blood. Receptors originate from a woman in her sixties or seventies with acute or convalescent COVID-19.

V gene TRBV12-5 combines with J gene TRBJ1-1; 8 positions agree with TRBD1. CDR3 length equals 18 residues. CDR1 and CDR2 from the germline V gene are LGHNT and FRNRAP. Trimming cost V 1 base and J 0 bases; bases outside gene matches: 10. CDR3 sequence reads: CASGLASGQALMNTEAFF. For the CDR3, the DNA is TGTGCTAGTGGTTTGGCGTCGGGACAGGCATTGATGAACACTGAAGCTTTCTTT.

The chain carries TRBV6-5 and TRBJ1-6; TRBD1 is a possible D gene (6 bases). V shed 11 bases and J shed 8 bases, with 19 bases lying between them. Germline V gene sequence: CDR1 MNHEY, CDR2 SVGAGI. The CDR3 contains 14 residues. The CDR3 bases are TGTGCCGGGCGTCCCGGGACATGGGATTCACCCCTCCACTTT. It is translated as CAGRPGTWDSPLHF.